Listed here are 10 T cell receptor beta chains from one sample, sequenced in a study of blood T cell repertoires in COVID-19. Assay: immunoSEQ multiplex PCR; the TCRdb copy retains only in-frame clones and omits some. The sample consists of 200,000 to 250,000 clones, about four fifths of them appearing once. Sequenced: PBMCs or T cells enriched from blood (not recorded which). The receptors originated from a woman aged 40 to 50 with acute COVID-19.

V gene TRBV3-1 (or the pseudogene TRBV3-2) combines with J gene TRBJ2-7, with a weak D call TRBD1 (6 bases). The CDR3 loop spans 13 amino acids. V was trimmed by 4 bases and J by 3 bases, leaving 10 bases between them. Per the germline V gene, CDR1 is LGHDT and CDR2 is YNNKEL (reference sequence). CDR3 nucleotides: TGTGCCAGCAGCCTTGGGACACTCTACGAGCAGTACTTC. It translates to CASSLGTLYEQYF.

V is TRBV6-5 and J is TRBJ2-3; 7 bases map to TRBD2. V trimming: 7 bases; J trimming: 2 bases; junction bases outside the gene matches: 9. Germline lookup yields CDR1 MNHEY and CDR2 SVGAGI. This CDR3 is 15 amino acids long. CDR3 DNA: TGTGCCAGCACCCTCTTCGGGGGGTCCACAGATACGCAGTATTTT. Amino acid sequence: CASTLFGGSTDTQYF.

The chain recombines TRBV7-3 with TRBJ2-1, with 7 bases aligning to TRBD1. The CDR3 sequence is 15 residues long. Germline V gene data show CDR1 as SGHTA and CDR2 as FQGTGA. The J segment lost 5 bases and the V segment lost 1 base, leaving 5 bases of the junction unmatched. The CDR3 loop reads CASSLKRGPNNEQFF. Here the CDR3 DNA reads TGTGCCAGCAGCTTAAAGAGGGGGCCCAACAATGAGCAGTTCTTC. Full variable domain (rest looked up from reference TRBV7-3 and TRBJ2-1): GAGVSQTPSNKVTEKGKYVELRCDPISGHTALYWYRQSLGQGPEFLIYFQGTGAADDSGLPNDRFFAVRPEGSVSTLKIQRTERGDSAVYLCASSLKRGPNNEQFFGPGTRLTVL.

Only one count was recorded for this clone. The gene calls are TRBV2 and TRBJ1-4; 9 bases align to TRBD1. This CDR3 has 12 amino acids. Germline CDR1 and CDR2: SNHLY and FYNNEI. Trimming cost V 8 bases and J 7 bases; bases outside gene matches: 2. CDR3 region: CASGTGLEKLFF. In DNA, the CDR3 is TGTGCCAGCGGGACAGGGCTTGAAAAACTGTTTTTT. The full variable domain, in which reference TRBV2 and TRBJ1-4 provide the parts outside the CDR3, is EPEVTQTPSHQVTQMGQEVILRCVPISNHLYFYWYRQILGQKVEFLVSFYNNEISEKSEIFDDQFSVERPDGSNFTLKIRSTKLEDSAMYFCASGTGLEKLFFGSGTQLSVL.

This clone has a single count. The CDR3 nucleotides are TGTGCCACCAGTGACTCTCCGGGACAGGGCACAGATACGCAGTATTTT. Protein product: CATSDSPGQGTDTQYF. The chain joins TRBV24-1 to TRBJ2-3, with 8 bases matching TRBD1. The germline CDR1 and CDR2 sequences are KGHDR and SFDVKD. This CDR3 region has 16 residues. The trim removed 4 bases at V and 1 base at J, leaving 6 bases unmatched.

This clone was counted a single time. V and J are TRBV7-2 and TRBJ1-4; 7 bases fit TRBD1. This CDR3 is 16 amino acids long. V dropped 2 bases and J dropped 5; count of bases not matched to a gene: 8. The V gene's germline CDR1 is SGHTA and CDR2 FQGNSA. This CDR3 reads CASSLYSTGPNEKLFF. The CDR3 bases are TGTGCCAGCAGCTTATATTCGACAGGGCCCAATGAAAAACTGTTTTTT.

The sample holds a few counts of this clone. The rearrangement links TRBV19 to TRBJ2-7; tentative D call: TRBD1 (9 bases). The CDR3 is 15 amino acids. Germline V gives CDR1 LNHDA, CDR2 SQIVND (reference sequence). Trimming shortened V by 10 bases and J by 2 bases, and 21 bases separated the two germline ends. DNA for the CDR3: TGTGCCACCCGACGGGGGGGACAGGGACCCTACGAGCAGTACTTC. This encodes CATRRGGQGPYEQYF. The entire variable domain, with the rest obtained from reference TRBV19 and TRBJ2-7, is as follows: DGGITQSPKYLFRKEGQNVTLSCEQNLNHDAMYWYRQDPGQGLRLIYYSQIVNDFQKGDIAEGYSVSREKKESFPLTVTSAQKNPTAFYLCATRRGGQGPYEQYFGPGTRLTVT.

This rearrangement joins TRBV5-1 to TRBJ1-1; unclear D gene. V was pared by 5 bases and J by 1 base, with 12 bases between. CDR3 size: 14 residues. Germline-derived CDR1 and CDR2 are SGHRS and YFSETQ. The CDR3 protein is CASSLVSRNTEAFF. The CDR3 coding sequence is TGCGCCAGCAGTTTAGTAAGTAGGAACACTGAAGCTTTCTTT.

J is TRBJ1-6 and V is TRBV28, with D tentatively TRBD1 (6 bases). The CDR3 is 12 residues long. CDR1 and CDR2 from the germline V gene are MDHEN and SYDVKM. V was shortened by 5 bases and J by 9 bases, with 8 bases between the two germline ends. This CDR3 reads CASSNRVSPLHF. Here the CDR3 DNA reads TGTGCCAGCAGTAACAGGGTTTCACCCCTCCACTTT.

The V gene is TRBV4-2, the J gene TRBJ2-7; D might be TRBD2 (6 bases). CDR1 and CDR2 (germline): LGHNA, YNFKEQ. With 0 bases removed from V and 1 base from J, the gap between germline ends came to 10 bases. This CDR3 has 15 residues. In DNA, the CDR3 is TGTGCCAGCAGCCAAGAAGCTAGCGTTTCCTACGAGCAGTACTTC. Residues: CASSQEASVSYEQYF.